This TCR gamma chain appears in the sequencing data of a study of Vδ1+ human thymocytes. General study findings and limits: Thymic TRG and TRD repertoires appeared highly polyclonal. Donors shared many TRG clonotypes but few TRD clonotypes. Unlike peripheral blood Vdelta1+ controls, thymic delta-chain sequences included roughly 18% Vdelta2 and few Vdelta3.

Extracted RNA was reverse transcribed into cDNA. Multiplex PCR used pooled V-gene forward primers and a constant-region reverse primer to amplify CDR3s. TCRdb reanalysed the multiplex PCR reads with CATT. The sample consists of about 36,000 gamma-chain clones, 20% of them appearing once. Vdelta1+ thymocyte sorts reached between about 97% and 99.6% purity. The germline gives CDR1 GITISATS, CDR2 ISYDGTV (reference sequence). This CDR3 has 14 residues. The J segment lost 2 bases and the V segment lost 0 bases, leaving 4 bases of the junction unmatched. Details on this clone: Its antigen is not identified.

V is TRGV9 and J is TRGJ1 or TRGJ2. This TCR came from a girl under three years old who had congenital heart surgery. Sequences were obtained from Vdelta1+ gamma-delta thymocytes from the thymus. Noted subset: FACS-sorted CD3+ TCRalphabeta- TCRVdelta1+ TCRVdelta2- thymocytes. For the CDR3, the DNA is TGTGCCTTGTGGGAGGTGAATGATTATTATAAGAAACTCTTT. It encodes CALWEVNDYYKKLF.